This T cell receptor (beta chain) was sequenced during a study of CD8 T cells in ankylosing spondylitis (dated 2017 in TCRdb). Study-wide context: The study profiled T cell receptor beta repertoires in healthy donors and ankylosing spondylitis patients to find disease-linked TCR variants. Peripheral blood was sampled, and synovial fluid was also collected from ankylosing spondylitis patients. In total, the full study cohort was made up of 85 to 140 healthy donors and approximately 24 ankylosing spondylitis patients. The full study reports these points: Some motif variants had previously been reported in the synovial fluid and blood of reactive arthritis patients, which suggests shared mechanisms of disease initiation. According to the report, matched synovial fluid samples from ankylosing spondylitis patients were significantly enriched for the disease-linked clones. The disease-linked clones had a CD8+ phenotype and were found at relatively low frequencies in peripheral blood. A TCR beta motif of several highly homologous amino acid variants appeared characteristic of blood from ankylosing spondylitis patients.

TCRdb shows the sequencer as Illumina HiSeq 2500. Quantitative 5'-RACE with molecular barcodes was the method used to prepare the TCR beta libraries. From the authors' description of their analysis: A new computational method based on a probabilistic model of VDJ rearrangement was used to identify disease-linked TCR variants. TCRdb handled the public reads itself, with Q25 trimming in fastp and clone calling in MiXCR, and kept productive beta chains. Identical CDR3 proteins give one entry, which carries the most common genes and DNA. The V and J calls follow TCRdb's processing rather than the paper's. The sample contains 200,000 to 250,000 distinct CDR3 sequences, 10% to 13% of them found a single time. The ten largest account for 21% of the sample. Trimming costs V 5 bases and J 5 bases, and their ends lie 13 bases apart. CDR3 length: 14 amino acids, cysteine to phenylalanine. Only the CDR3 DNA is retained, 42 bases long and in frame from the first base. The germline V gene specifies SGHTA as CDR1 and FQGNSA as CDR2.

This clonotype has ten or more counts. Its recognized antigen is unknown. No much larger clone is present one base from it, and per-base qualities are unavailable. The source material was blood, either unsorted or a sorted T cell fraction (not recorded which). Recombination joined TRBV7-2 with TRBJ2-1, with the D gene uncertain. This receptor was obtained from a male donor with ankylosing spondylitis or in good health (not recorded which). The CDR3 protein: CASSPPPTDNEQFF. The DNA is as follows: TGTGCCAGCAGCCCCCCCCCAACGGACAATGAGCAGTTCTTC.